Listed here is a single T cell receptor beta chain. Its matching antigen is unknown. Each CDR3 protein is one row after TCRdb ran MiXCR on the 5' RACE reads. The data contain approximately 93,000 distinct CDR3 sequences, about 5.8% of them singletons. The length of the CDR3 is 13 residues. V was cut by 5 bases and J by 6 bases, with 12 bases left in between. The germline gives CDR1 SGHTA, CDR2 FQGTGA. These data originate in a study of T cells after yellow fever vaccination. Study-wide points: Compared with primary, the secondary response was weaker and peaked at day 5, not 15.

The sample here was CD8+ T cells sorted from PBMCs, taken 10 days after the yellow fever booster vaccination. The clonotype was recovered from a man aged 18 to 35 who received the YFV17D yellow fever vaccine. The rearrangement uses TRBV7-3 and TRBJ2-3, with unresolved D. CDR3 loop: CASSTPGSDTQYF. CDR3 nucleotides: TGTGCCAGCAGCACCCCCGGGTCGGATACGCAGTATTTT.